The 19 T cell receptor beta chains given below trace back to one sample, sequenced in a study of cytomegalovirus exposure and HLA in healthy donors. PCR employed 60 Vbeta and 13 Jbeta primers. TCRdb's table, derived via immunoSEQ multiplex PCR, lists solely in-frame clones and lacks some. The sample totals about 65,000 clones. Sequencing was carried out using PBMCs. These receptor sequences come from a boy between 10 and 17 years old in good health and CMV-seronegative.

The chain employs TRBV11-2 and TRBJ1-4; the D gene is possibly TRBD1 (6 bases). The CDR3 is 14 amino acids. Germline CDR1 is SGHAT and CDR2 is FQNNGV. Trimming removed 3 bases at V and 4 bases at J, with 9 bases between. The CDR3 loop is CASSFGQYNEKLFF. The CDR3 DNA is TGTGCCAGCAGCTTTGGACAGTATAATGAAAAACTGTTTTTT.

This chain links TRBV11-2 with TRBJ2-7, with 9 bases that match TRBD1. Germline CDR1 SGHAT, CDR2 FQNNGV. The CDR3 length is 15 residues. Trimming at V came to 5 bases and at J to 2 bases, leaving 7 bases not matched to a gene. The CDR3 coding sequence is TGTGCCAGCAGCATTGGACAGGGGAGGACCTACGAGCAGTACTTC. The encoded protein is CASSIGQGRTYEQYF. Complete variable domain (other parts from reference TRBV11-2 and TRBJ2-7): EAGVAQSPRYKIIEKRQSVAFWCNPISGHATLYWYQQILGQGPKLLIQFQNNGVVDDSQLPKDRFSAERLKGVDSTLKIQPAKLEDSAVYLCASSIGQGRTYEQYFGPGTRLTVT.

J is TRBJ1-5 and V is TRBV6-6, with unresolved D. This CDR3 contains 14 residues. Germline V gene data show CDR1 as MNHNY and CDR2 as SVGAGI (reference sequence). The V and J ends lost 2 bases and 2 bases respectively, with 7 bases between them. The CDR3 loop is CASSYRERNQPQHF. In DNA, the CDR3 is TGTGCCAGCAGTTACCGGGAACGCAATCAGCCCCAGCATTTT.

The rearrangement uses TRBV5-6 and TRBJ1-1, with 7 bases aligning to TRBD1. Germline CDR1 SGHDT, CDR2 YYEEEE. Unmatched junction bases numbered 0, after V lost 4 bases and J lost 3 bases. The CDR3 extends over 12 amino acids. Written as DNA, the CDR3 is TGTGCCAGCAGCGGACAGGACACTGAAGCTTTCTTT. Protein: CASSGQDTEAFF.

The chain couples TRBV4-1 to TRBJ1-4; unclear D gene. CDR1 and CDR2 from the germline V gene are MGHRA and YSYEKL. V gave up 3 bases and J gave up 8 bases, with 25 bases separating them. The CDR3 is 18 residues long. The CDR3 reads CASSHPGIRQEPGEKLFF. The CDR3 bases are TGCGCCAGCAGCCACCCCGGGATTCGGCAAGAGCCGGGGGAAAAACTGTTTTTT.

The chain combines TRBV30 with TRBJ1-2; D not resolved. Trimming stripped 4 bases from V and 2 bases from J, with 20 bases between. CDR1 GTSNPN and CDR2 SVGIG come from the germline V gene (reference sequence). CDR3 length: 16 amino acids. The CDR3 DNA sequence: TGTGCCTGGAACACACCCCGGGCAGGACTCAACTATGGCTACACCTTC. Its protein is CAWNTPRAGLNYGYTF.

The chain links TRBV5-4 to TRBJ2-7, with no clear D. V gave up 3 bases and J gave up 5 bases, with 18 bases separating them. Germline-derived CDR1 and CDR2 are SGHNT and YYREEE (reference sequence). CDR3 length: 15 residues. In nucleotides, the CDR3 is TGTGCCAGCAGCTCCCTAGGTGCTTTCGGCGACGAGCAGTACTTC. Protein product: CASSSLGAFGDEQYF.

The CDR3 loop reads CASSDGVGKYEQYF. The CDR3 coding sequence is TGTGCCAGCAGTGACGGGGTGGGGAAATACGAGCAGTACTTC. This chain connects TRBV6-1 to TRBJ2-7, with D possibly TRBD2 on 5 matching bases. Trimming removed 3 bases at V and 4 bases at J, with 13 bases between. The CDR3 has 14 amino acids. Per the germline V gene, CDR1 is MNHNS and CDR2 is SASEGT.

The chain joins TRBV30 to TRBJ1-5, with 7 bases fitting TRBD1. The ends lost 5 bases at V and 7 bases at J; junction bases unmatched: 8. The germline V gene encodes CDR1 GTSNPN and CDR2 SVGIG (reference sequence). The CDR3 length is 13 residues. The CDR3 loop is CAWGTPGGQPQHF. Here the CDR3 DNA reads TGTGCCTGGGGTACACCAGGGGGGCAGCCCCAGCATTTT.

The chain recombines TRBV4-1 with TRBJ1-2; 7 bases align to TRBD1. The V segment lost 4 bases and the J segment 5 bases; nucleotides outside the gene matches: 4. Germline CDR1 is MGHRA and CDR2 is YSYEKL. This CDR3 is built from 13 residues. This CDR3 reads CASSPQGEYGYTF. The CDR3 coding sequence is TGCGCCAGCAGCCCCCAGGGGGAATATGGCTACACCTTC.

The gene calls are TRBV11-2 and TRBJ1-3; no reliable D call. CDR3 size: 18 residues. The V end lost 4 bases, the J end lost 4 bases, and 23 bases lay between the germline ends. Germline loops: CDR1 SGHAT, CDR2 FQNNGV. The CDR3 DNA follows: TGTGCCAGCAGCTCCAATGGGTATTATCGGAGAGTGGGAAACACCATATATTTT. It is translated as CASSSNGYYRRVGNTIYF.

The rearrangement links TRBV5-1 to TRBJ2-5; D unresolved. Germline assignment: CDR1 SGHRS and CDR2 YFSETQ. The CDR3 spans 11 residues. V shed 2 bases and J shed 5 bases, with 4 bases lying between them. The CDR3 protein is CASSFGETQYF. The CDR3 nucleotides read TGCGCCAGCAGCTTCGGGGAGACCCAGTACTTC.

The chain employs TRBV5-3 and TRBJ2-7; tentatively, D is TRBD2 (7 bases). TRBV5-3 is flagged as an ORF with uncertain function. Trimming stripped 6 bases from V and 1 base from J, with 14 bases between. There are 14 residues in the CDR3. DNA of the CDR3: TGTGCCAGAAACCAGGGGAGGGAATCCTACGAGCAGTACTTC. Protein product: CARNQGRESYEQYF.

The chain links TRBV19 to TRBJ1-1; D perhaps matches TRBD1 (5 bases). Trimming left V 1 base short and J 4 bases short, with 16 bases between. CDR3 length: 16 residues. Germline V gives CDR1 LNHDA, CDR2 SQIVND (reference sequence). The CDR3 coding sequence is TGTGCCAGTAGTATAGGCAGGACGACCGGGGGCACTGAAGCTTTCTTT. This gives the protein CASSIGRTTGGTEAFF.

The chain joins TRBV4-2 to TRBJ1-1; 12 bases agree with TRBD1. Germline V gene data show CDR1 as LGHNA and CDR2 as YNFKEQ. The CDR3 has 17 residues. J was trimmed by 0 bases and V by 1 base; bases with no gene match: 3. CDR3 in DNA: TGTGCCAGCAGCCAAGCCGGGACAGGGGGCTTGAACACTGAAGCTTTCTTT. Amino acids: CASSQAGTGGLNTEAFF.

The genes are TRBV30 and TRBJ1-1, with 7 bases lining up with TRBD1. In germline, CDR1 is GTSNPN, CDR2 SVGIG (reference sequence). The CDR3 is 14 amino acids. With V trimmed by 6 bases and J by 4 bases, 11 bases remained unmatched. This chain's CDR3 is CACLLIHRGTEAFF. DNA for the CDR3: TGTGCCTGTCTCCTGATCCACAGGGGCACTGAAGCTTTCTTT.

The chain is built from TRBV7-2 and TRBJ1-1, with 9 bases lining up with TRBD1. CDR1 and CDR2 from the germline V gene are SGHTA and FQGNSA. The CDR3 is 16 amino acids. Trimming took 2 bases from V and 2 from J; bases not matched to a gene: 6. Here the CDR3 reads CASSLSQGAANTEAFF. The CDR3 DNA is TGTGCCAGCAGCTTATCACAGGGGGCTGCAAACACTGAAGCTTTCTTT.

This chain connects TRBV30 to TRBJ2-7; a weak D match, TRBD1 (5 bases). The CDR3 loop spans 17 amino acids. V lost 0 bases, J lost 2 bases, and 20 bases lay in between. The V gene's germline CDR1 is GTSNPN and CDR2 SVGIG (reference sequence). The CDR3 region is CAWSVLGQSQRPYEQYF. The CDR3 DNA follows: TGTGCCTGGAGTGTACTGGGGCAGTCCCAGAGGCCCTACGAGCAGTACTTC.

CDR3 amino acids: CASSVDASGAFF. The CDR3 nucleotides read TGTGCCAGCAGCGTAGACGCGTCGGGAGCTTTCTTT. J is TRBJ1-1 and V is TRBV9; no clear D gene. This CDR3 has 12 amino acids. Per the germline V gene, CDR1 is SGDLS and CDR2 is YYNGEE. The V end was cut by 0 bases, the J end by 10 bases, with 10 bases between.